These T cell receptor beta chains were read from a single sample in a study of blood T cell repertoires in COVID-19. Here immunoSEQ multiplex PCR was the method, and the copy in TCRdb shows in-frame clones only, minus some. The sample has 200,000 to 250,000 clones, around 83% seen once. The sequenced sample was peripheral blood. These TCRs come from a man aged 35 to 55 with acute or convalescent COVID-19. Both conserved end residues are part of each CDR3. D genes are given only for firm matches. The listing skips clone size in some rows; elsewhere it reads once, few, many or a size class.

TRBD2 | NA | TRBJ2-3 | TRBV2 | TGTGCCAGCAGGCCGACTAGCGGGGCTCGCACAGATACGCAGTATTTT | CASRPTSGARTDTQYF
NA | few | TRBJ1-4 | TRBV30 | TGTGCCTGGAGTGAGTCGGTAACTAATGAAAAACTGTTTTTT | CAWSESVTNEKLFF
TRBD1 | NA | TRBJ1-1 | TRBV14 | TGTGCCAGCAGACCGACAGGGGGCCCTACTGAAGCTTTCTTT | CASRPTGGPTEAFF
NA | NA | TRBJ1-2 | TRBV29-1 | TGCAGCGTCACAGAGAAGGCAGCTCCCACCCCAACCTTC | CSVTEKAAPTPTF
TRBD2 | NA | TRBJ2-1 | TRBV11-2 | TGTGCCAGCAGCCTAGGACTAGCGGGGTCCCACTCCAAGCAGTTCTTC | CASSLGLAGSHSKQFF
TRBD1 | NA | TRBJ2-7 | TRBV7-6 | TGTGCCAGCAGCTTAACGGCCCCCGGACAGGGGGCTTACGAGCAGTACTTC | CASSLTAPGQGAYEQYF
TRBD1 | NA | TRBJ1-1 | TRBV27 | TGTGCCAGCAGCCGGGGACAGTGGACTGAAGCTTTCTTT | CASSRGQWTEAFF
NA | NA | TRBJ1-5 | TRBV21-1 | TGTGCCAGCAGCAAACAAGGGACAGGGGCCCTTAACAATCAGCCCCAGCATTTT | CASSKQGTGALNNQPQHF
TRBD1 | NA | TRBJ2-1 | TRBV27 | TGTGCCAGCAGTAAGACAGGGATCAGCAGTGAGCAGTTCTTC | CASSKTGISSEQFF
TRBD1 | NA | TRBJ1-2 | TRBV30 | TGTGCCTGCACGACAGGGGGCGCGGATGGCTACACCTTC | CACTTGGADGYTF
NA | NA | TRBJ2-1 | TRBV11-2 | TGTGCCAGCAGCGGAGGGGGGGTTTTTTACAATGAGCAGTTCTTC | CASSGGGVFYNEQFF
NA | few | TRBJ1-3 | TRBV5-1 | TGCGCCAGCAGCTTGGATTCCGGGAGCTCTGGAAACACCATATATTTT | CASSLDSGSSGNTIYF
NA | NA | TRBJ1-2 | TRBV6-5 | TGTGCCAGCAGTTACTCGACACAGTCCTATGGCTACACCTTC | CASSYSTQSYGYTF
NA | few | TRBJ2-3 | TRBV2 | TGTGCCAGCAGTGAATATGTGAAGCCCTCCACAGATACGCAGTATTTT | CASSEYVKPSTDTQYF
TRBD2 | NA | TRBJ2-1 | TRBV3-1/TRBV3-2 | TGTGCCAGCAGCCCCAGGGAGCGGGGGGGCTACAATGAGCAGTTCTTC | CASSPRERGGYNEQFF
NA | NA | TRBJ2-2 | TRBV4-2 | TGTGCCAGCAGCCAGGAGAGGGATTTAAGTTTGGACGGGGAGCTGTTTTTT | CASSQERDLSLDGELFF
NA | NA | TRBJ1-5 | TRBV6-1 | TGTGCCAGCAGTGAATCCTACGTGCGATATAGCAATCAGCCCCAGCATTTT | CASSESYVRYSNQPQHF
NA | NA | TRBJ1-6 | TRBV6-5 | TGTGCCAGCAGCCAAGGGGGTAATAATTCACCCCTCCACTTT | CASSQGGNNSPLHF
NA | once | TRBJ1-5 | TRBV30 | TGTGCCTGGAGTGAGGGGTATAGCAATCAGCCCCAGCATTTT | CAWSEGYSNQPQHF
TRBD2 | NA | TRBJ2-1 | TRBV7-8 | TGTGCCAGCAGCTTAGCGGCACTAGCGGTTTACAATGAGCAGTTCTTC | CASSLAALAVYNEQFF
NA | NA | TRBJ1-1 | TRBV19 | TGTGCCAGTAGTAATTCAGGGAACACTGAAGCTTTCTTT | CASSNSGNTEAFF
NA | once | TRBJ1-3 | TRBV5-1 | TGCGCCAGCAGTTTAGACAGCGCTTCTGGAAACACCATATATTTT | CASSLDSASGNTIYF
NA | few | TRBJ2-1 | TRBV6-4 | TGTGCCAGCAGTCGAGAGTGGTACAGGAATGAGCAGTTCTTC | CASSREWYRNEQFF
TRBD2 | NA | TRBJ2-3 | TRBV5-6 | TGTGCCAGCAGCTCCGGACTAGACACAGATACGCAGTATTTT | CASSSGLDTDTQYF
NA | NA | TRBJ1-1 | TRBV10-3 | TGTGCCATCAGGGGCTGGAACACTGAAGCTTTCTTT | CAIRGWNTEAFF
NA | NA | TRBJ1-3 | TRBV11-1 | TGTGCCAGCAGCCCCGACAGACCCCGTGGAAACACCATATATTTT | CASSPDRPRGNTIYF
NA | NA | TRBJ2-3 | TRBV5-8 | TGTGCCAGCAGCTTGGCGGGTACAGATACGCAGTATTTT | CASSLAGTDTQYF
TRBD1 | NA | TRBJ1-6 | TRBV5-4 | TGTGCCAGCAGCCTAAGACAGGGTAACGTTAATTCACCCCTCCACTTT | CASSLRQGNVNSPLHF
TRBD1 | NA | TRBJ2-2 | TRBV10-3 | TGTGCCATCAGGGGACAGGGTTCGAACACCGGGGAGCTGTTTTTT | CAIRGQGSNTGELFF
NA | NA | TRBJ1-5 | TRBV7-2 | TGTGCCAGCAGCTTAGGGAGTTCGGGGGGGAGATCTAATCAGCCCCAGCATTTT | CASSLGSSGGRSNQPQHF
NA | NA | TRBJ1-1 | TRBV18 | TGTGCCAGCTCACCCGCCGGGGGGCCGGCTTTGAACACTGAAGCTTTCTTT | CASSPAGGPALNTEAFF
TRBD1 | NA | TRBJ2-6 | TRBV27 | TGTGCCAGCAGTCAGAGGACAGGGGTTCCTTCTGGGGCCAACGTCCTGACTTTC | CASSQRTGVPSGANVLTF
NA | NA | TRBJ1-6 | TRBV7-9 | TGTGCCAGCAGCTCAGAACAGGGACGGATAAATTCACCCCTCCACTTT | CASSSEQGRINSPLHF
TRBD1 | NA | TRBJ2-6 | TRBV11-2 | TGTGCCAGCAGCTTGACAGGGGGTAGTGGGGCCAACGTCCTGACTTTC | CASSLTGGSGANVLTF
TRBD1 | few | TRBJ1-1 | TRBV27 | TGTGCCAGCAGTTTTAGGGACAGCCTAGAAGCTTTCTTT | CASSFRDSLEAFF
NA | NA | TRBJ1-1 | TRBV5-1 | TGCGCCAGCAGCTCCCAAGGGAGGGAGAACACTGAAGCTTTCTTT | CASSSQGRENTEAFF
NA | NA | TRBJ1-3 | TRBV5-6 | TGTGCCAGCAGCCCGGGTTTGGGTGCGGGAAACACCATATATTTT | CASSPGLGAGNTIYF
NA | NA | TRBJ1-1 | TRBV6-6 | TGTGCCAGCAGTTACGTTTCGACAGAAACCACTGAAGCTTTCTTT | CASSYVSTETTEAFF
NA | NA | TRBJ1-1 | TRBV18 | TGTGCCAGCTCGACCAGGTCGGTGGGGCTGAACACTGAAGCTTTCTTT | CASSTRSVGLNTEAFF
TRBD1 | NA | TRBJ1-1 | TRBV19 | TGTGCCAGCCATCGAGGGGACAGGGTTACTGAAGCTTTCTTT | CASHRGDRVTEAFF
TRBD1 | NA | TRBJ2-7 | TRBV19 | TGTGCCAGTAGTTCGCACCGGGACAGCAACTACGAGCAGTACTTC | CASSSHRDSNYEQYF
TRBD1 | NA | TRBJ1-5 | TRBV15 | TGTGCCACCAGCGGACAGGGTAGCAATCAGCCCCAGCATTTT | CATSGQGSNQPQHF
TRBD1 | NA | TRBJ2-7 | TRBV11-2 | TGTGCCAGCGGGTCCGGGACAGGGTCTTACGAGCAGTACTTC | CASGSGTGSYEQYF
NA | NA | TRBJ1-5 | TRBV4-1 | TGCGCCAGCAGCCAAGGGGGCGCGAATCAGCCCCAGCATTTT | CASSQGGANQPQHF
NA | once | TRBJ1-4 | TRBV5-5 | TGTGCCAGCAGCTGGACATACCCTGAAAAACTGTTTTTT | CASSWTYPEKLFF
TRBD1 | NA | TRBJ1-4 | TRBV27 | TGTGCCAGCAGTTTACTTGGGACAGGGGGTAATGAAAAACTGTTTTTT | CASSLLGTGGNEKLFF